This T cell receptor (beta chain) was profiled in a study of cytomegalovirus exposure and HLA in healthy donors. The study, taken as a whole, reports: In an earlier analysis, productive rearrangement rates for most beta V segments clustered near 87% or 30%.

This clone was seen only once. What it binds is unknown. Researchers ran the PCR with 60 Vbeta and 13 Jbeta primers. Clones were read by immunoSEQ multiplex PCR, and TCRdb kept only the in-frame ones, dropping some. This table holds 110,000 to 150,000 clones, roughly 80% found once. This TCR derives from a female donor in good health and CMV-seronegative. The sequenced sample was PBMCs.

The DNA of the CDR3 is TGTGCCAGCAGTTTCCGAGAATCCGGGGAGCTGTTTTTT. It encodes CASSFRESGELFF. The chain links TRBV27 to TRBJ2-2, with unresolved D. CDR1 and CDR2 (germline): MNHEY, SMNVEV (reference sequence). Trimming left V 3 bases short and J 6 bases short, with 8 bases between. The CDR3 covers 13 residues.